Each of the 23 T cell receptor beta chains below was sequenced from the same sample in a study of response to subunit inactivated influenza vaccine. Each CDR3 protein gets one entry after TCRdb re-called the RT-PCR reads with MiXCR. The sample holds approximately 520,000 distinct CDR3 sequences, 16% seen once. Sequenced material: CD4+ T cells sorted from PBMCs, taken roughly 24 months after vaccination. These receptors were obtained from a man aged 45-69 years who received an inactivated influenza vaccine.

This sequence joins TRBV28 and TRBJ2-7; D might be TRBD2 (5 bases). The CDR3 is 14 residues long. Trimming removed 6 bases at V and 3 bases at J, with 15 bases between. CDR1 and CDR2 (germline): MDHEN, SYDVKM. The CDR3 DNA follows: TGTGCCAGCAGCCCCTTCTTGGCGGGCTACGAGCAGTACTTC. Encoded protein: CASSPFLAGYEQYF.

This clonotype was counted ten times or more. The J gene is TRBJ2-7, the V gene TRBV6-5; either TRBD1 or TRBD2 may fit D (5 bases each). Germline CDR1 and CDR2: MNHEY and SVGAGI. V dropped 0 bases and J dropped 3 bases, with 6 bases sitting between them. The CDR3 is made up of 13 amino acids. CDR3: CASSYSRGYEQYF. In nucleotides, the CDR3 is TGTGCCAGCAGTTACTCGAGGGGCTACGAGCAGTACTTC.

In its sample, this clonotype was seen once. The chain uses TRBV6-1 and TRBJ1-1, with 11 bases identical to TRBD1. This CDR3 is built from 15 residues. V was pared by 6 bases and J by 4 bases, with 7 bases of the junction left unmatched. The germline CDR1 and CDR2 sequences are MNHNS and SASEGT. CDR3 nucleotides: TGTGCCAGCAGCGGACAGGGGGCACTGGGCACTGAAGCTTTCTTT. Translated: CASSGQGALGTEAFF.

This clonotype was picked up a small number of times. This chain connects TRBV12-3 or TRBV12-4 to TRBJ1-3; 8 positions agree with TRBD1. The length of the CDR3 is 16 residues. J lost 2 bases, V lost 3 bases, and 6 bases had no gene match. CDR3 DNA sequence: TGTGCCAGCAGTTTTCGAGGACAGGGTACTGGAAACACCATATATTTT. Its protein is CASSFRGQGTGNTIYF.

This clonotype was seen at least ten times. The V call is TRBV5-1, the J call TRBJ2-7; 8 bases agree with TRBD1. The CDR3 runs 13 residues. Germline loops: CDR1 SGHRS, CDR2 YFSETQ. V shed 2 bases and J 6 bases; nucleotides not matched to a gene: 4. CDR3 nucleotides: TGCGCCAGCAGCTTTGGACAGGGCGGCGAGCAGTACTTC. It codes for CASSFGQGGEQYF.

V is TRBV4-1 and J is TRBJ1-1; 7 bases match TRBD1. Per the germline V gene, CDR1 is MGHRA and CDR2 is YSYEKL. Trimming at V came to 1 base and at J to 2 bases, leaving 10 bases not matched to a gene. The CDR3 consists of 17 residues. The CDR3 bases are TGCGCCAGCAGCCAAGCCCCGGGAAACAGGGGAAACACTGAAGCTTTCTTT. Its protein product is CASSQAPGNRGNTEAFF.

This clonotype came up many times. V is TRBV4-1 and J is TRBJ1-4; 9 positions match TRBD1. The CDR3 has 15 amino acids. Germline CDR1 MGHRA, CDR2 YSYEKL. J was trimmed by 6 bases and V by 3 bases; bases with no gene match: 5. Written as DNA, the CDR3 is TGCGCCAGCAGCCACGTGGACAGGGGAGATGAAAAACTGTTTTTT. This encodes CASSHVDRGDEKLFF.

This clonotype turned up a few times. V and J are TRBV12-3 or TRBV12-4 and TRBJ2-4; maybe TRBD1 (6 bases). This CDR3 has 15 amino acids. V was shortened by 0 bases and J by 4 bases, with 10 bases between the two germline ends. The CDR3 spells CASSLAAQGKNIQYF. The CDR3 DNA reads TGTGCCAGCAGTTTAGCGGCGCAGGGGAAAAACATTCAGTACTTC.

This clonotype was counted between two and nine times. The chain employs TRBV19 and TRBJ1-2; possibly TRBD1 for D (5 bases). The CDR3 contains 15 residues. CDR1 and CDR2 from the germline V gene are LNHDA and SQIVND (reference sequence). Deletions cut 4 bases from V and 0 bases from J, with 12 bases between. The CDR3 DNA is TGTGCCAGTAGTACAGACAGCACCCCTAACTATGGCTACACCTTC. Protein sequence: CASSTDSTPNYGYTF.

This clonotype was counted ten times or more. The rearrangement uses TRBV6-1 and TRBJ2-1; 8 nucleotides agree with TRBD1. J lost 7 bases, V lost 6 bases, and 11 bases had no gene match. CDR1 is MNHNS and CDR2 is SASEGT in the germline V gene. The CDR3 covers 15 residues. CDR3 DNA: TGTGCCAGCAGACGAACAGGGGGGCCCGCTAATGAGCAGTTCTTC. This gives the protein CASRRTGGPANEQFF.

As DNA, the CDR3 is TGCAGCGTTGATAGCGGGAGGGCACCGGCCGGGACCCAGTACTTC. Protein: CSVDSGRAPAGTQYF. The V and J genes are TRBV29-1 and TRBJ2-5; 11 bases agree with TRBD2. This CDR3 has 15 amino acids. The V segment lost 3 bases and the J segment 7 bases; nucleotides outside the gene matches: 10. The germline gives CDR1 SQVTM, CDR2 ANQGSEA. Based on the CDR3 plus reference TRBV29-1 and TRBJ2-5, the full variable domain is SAVISQKPSRDICQRGTSLTIQCQVDSQVTMMFWYRQQPGQSLTLIATANQGSEATYESGFVIDKFPISRPNLTFSTLTVSNMSPEDSSIYLCSVDSGRAPAGTQYFGPGTRLLVL.

This clonotype appeared a few times. The chain is built from TRBV20-1 and TRBJ2-3, with 10 bases that match TRBD1. V lost 1 base to trimming and J lost 6 bases; unmatched junction nucleotides: 4. The germline CDR1 and CDR2 sequences are DFQATT and SNEGSKA (reference sequence). This CDR3 is built from 14 residues. The CDR3 is CSARGGTGADTQYF. The CDR3 region has the DNA TGCAGTGCTAGAGGGGGGACAGGGGCCGATACGCAGTATTTT.

This clonotype appeared a few times. The chain links TRBV6-5 to TRBJ1-4, with 8 bases identical to TRBD1. CDR1 is MNHEY and CDR2 is SVGAGI in the germline V gene. After removal of 2 bases from V and 7 bases from J, the junction contained 6 bases not matched to a gene. The CDR3 has 15 amino acids. In nucleotides, the CDR3 is TGTGCCAGCAGTTACGCCGGACAGGGAGGTGAAAAACTGTTTTTT. Translated: CASSYAGQGGEKLFF.

The genes are TRBV18 and TRBJ1-1; a weak D match, TRBD1 (5 bases). V gave up 2 bases and J gave up 0 bases, with 13 bases separating them. CDR1 is KGHSH and CDR2 is LQKENI in the germline V gene. This CDR3 comprises 16 residues. The CDR3 DNA sequence: TGTGCCAGCTCACCAAGGAGGGGAATAGTGAACACTGAAGCTTTCTTT. Protein sequence: CASSPRRGIVNTEAFF.

The rearrangement links TRBV2 to TRBJ2-7; unclear D gene. Germline V gene data show CDR1 as SNHLY and CDR2 as FYNNEI. This CDR3 region has 11 residues. Trimming removed 2 bases from V and 5 bases from J, with 4 bases in between. The CDR3, as DNA: TGTGCCAGCAGTGAAATGAACGAGCAGTACTTC. Its protein product is CASSEMNEQYF. Full variable domain (outside the CDR3, taken from reference TRBV2 and TRBJ2-7): EPEVTQTPSHQVTQMGQEVILRCVPISNHLYFYWYRQILGQKVEFLVSFYNNEISEKSEIFDDQFSVERPDGSNFTLKIRSTKLEDSAMYFCASSEMNEQYFGPGTRLTVT.

This clonotype was picked up a small number of times. The rearrangement uses TRBV7-8 and TRBJ2-1; 9 bases align to TRBD2. The CDR3 runs 14 residues. V trimming: 5 bases; J trimming: 6 bases; junction bases outside the gene matches: 5. Germline V gives CDR1 SGHVS, CDR2 FQNEAQ. The CDR3 loop reads CASSTGLASNEQFF. The CDR3 DNA follows: TGTGCCAGCAGCACGGGACTAGCAAGCAATGAGCAGTTCTTC.

This clonotype was counted at least ten times. The gene calls are TRBV6-1 and TRBJ2-2; 7 bases are a match to TRBD1. V lost 6 bases to trimming and J lost 1 base; unmatched junction nucleotides: 2. The CDR3 loop spans 14 amino acids. Germline CDR1 reads MNHNS; CDR2 reads SASEGT. This CDR3 is CASSWTGNTGELFF. The CDR3 coding sequence is TGTGCCAGCAGCTGGACAGGGAACACCGGGGAGCTGTTTTTT.

The CDR3 loop is CSATDTNQETQYF. The DNA of the CDR3 is TGCAGTGCTACCGACACCAACCAAGAGACCCAGTACTTC. The rearrangement links TRBV20-1 to TRBJ2-5; D not resolved. The CDR3 has 13 amino acids. Deletions cut 4 bases from V and 0 bases from J, with 9 bases between. Germline CDR1 is DFQATT and CDR2 is SNEGSKA (reference sequence).

This clonotype appeared a few times. The chain is built from TRBV3-1 and TRBJ2-7, with D perhaps TRBD1 (6 bases). The CDR3 runs 17 residues. CDR1 and CDR2 (germline): LGHDT, YNNKEL (reference sequence). The V end lost 3 bases, the J end lost 0 bases, and 18 bases lay between the germline ends. CDR3 sequence reads: CASSHYGTTRFSYEQYF. The CDR3 DNA reads as TGTGCCAGCAGCCACTACGGGACAACACGTTTCTCCTACGAGCAGTACTTC.

This rearrangement joins TRBV6-5 to TRBJ2-2; the D gene is possibly TRBD2 (6 bases). The V end lost 2 bases, the J end lost 2 bases, and 18 bases lay between the germline ends. Germline lookup yields CDR1 MNHEY and CDR2 SVGAGI. The CDR3 has 18 residues. The CDR3 spells CASSYGGWVRVNTGELFF. As DNA, the CDR3 is TGTGCCAGCAGTTACGGGGGGTGGGTCAGGGTCAACACCGGGGAGCTGTTTTTT.

This clonotype was counted at least ten times. The V gene is TRBV12-3 or TRBV12-4, the J gene TRBJ2-2; 13 positions match TRBD2. The junction had 8 bases not matched to a gene; V was cut back by 5 bases and J by 8 bases. The CDR3 covers 16 residues. The CDR3 spells CASSPRTSGSGGELFF. CDR3 nucleotides: TGTGCCAGCAGTCCTCGGACTAGCGGGAGTGGTGGGGAGCTGTTTTTT.

This clonotype was recorded a few times. DNA for the CDR3: TGCAGCACCCGGACAGTCCAAGAGACCCAGTACTTC. Amino acid sequence: CSTRTVQETQYF. The genes are TRBV29-1 and TRBJ2-5; a weak D match, TRBD1 (6 bases). The CDR3 is 12 amino acids. From germline, CDR1 is SQVTM and CDR2 ANQGSEA. The ends were cut back, 8 bases at V and 1 base at J, with 11 bases in the middle.

This chain joins TRBV20-1 and TRBJ2-2; perhaps D is TRBD1 or TRBD2 (6 bases each). The CDR3 length is 14 residues. Germline V CDR1 and CDR2: DFQATT, SNEGSKA (reference sequence). V lost 5 bases to trimming and J lost 7 bases, with 17 bases between them. The CDR3, as DNA: TGCAGTGCTGCCCGGGGGCAAGGAAACGGGGAGCTGTTTTTT. Encoded protein: CSAARGQGNGELFF.